The count of the clone carrying this T cell receptor beta chain is one. This record belongs to a study of Tregs in tolerant kidney transplant recipients. Germline CDR1 and CDR2: SGHRS and YFSETQ. Losses at the gene ends were 4 bases for V and 1 base for J; bases not matched to a gene: 6. CDR3 length: 15 amino acids. The nonmyeloablative bone marrow transplants came from related graft donors, with transient mixed chimerism. Sequenced by immunoSEQ multiplex PCR; TCRdb stores in-frame clones only, minus some. The sample lists more than 90,000 clones; 93% were seen once. The sample in question was CD4+ T cells from blood (PBMCs), obtained 12 months after the transplant. The rearrangement joins TRBV5-1 to TRBJ2-5; 8 nucleotides match TRBD1. The receptor comes from a human patient who received a combined kidney and bone marrow transplant. Some of the T cells may derive from the graft donor. The CDR3 loop reads CASSDRDRSQETQYF. CDR3 in DNA: TGCGCCAGCAGCGACAGGGACAGGTCCCAAGAGACCCAGTACTTC.